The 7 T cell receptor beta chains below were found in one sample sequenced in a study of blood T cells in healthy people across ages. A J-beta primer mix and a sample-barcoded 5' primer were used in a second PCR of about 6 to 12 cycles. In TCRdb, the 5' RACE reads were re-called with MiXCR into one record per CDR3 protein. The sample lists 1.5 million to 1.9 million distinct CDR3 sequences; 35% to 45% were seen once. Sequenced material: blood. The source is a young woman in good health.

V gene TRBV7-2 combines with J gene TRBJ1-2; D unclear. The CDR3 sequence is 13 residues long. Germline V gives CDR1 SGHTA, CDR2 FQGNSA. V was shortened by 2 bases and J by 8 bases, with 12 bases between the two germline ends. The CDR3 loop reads CASSLLGFDGYTF. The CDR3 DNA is TGTGCCAGCAGCTTACTAGGGTTCGACGGCTACACCTTC.

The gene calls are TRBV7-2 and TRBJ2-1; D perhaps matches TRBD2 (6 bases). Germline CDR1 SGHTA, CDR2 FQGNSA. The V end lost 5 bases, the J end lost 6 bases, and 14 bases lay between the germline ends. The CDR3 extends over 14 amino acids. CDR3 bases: TGTGCCAGCAGCCCACGTCCGCGGGGCAATGAGCAGTTCTTC. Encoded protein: CASSPRPRGNEQFF. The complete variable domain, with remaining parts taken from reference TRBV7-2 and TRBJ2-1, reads GAGVSQSPSNKVTEKGKDVELRCDPISGHTALYWYRQSLGQGLEFLIYFQGNSAPDKSGLPSDRFSAERTGGSVSTLTIQRTQQEDSAVYLCASSPRPRGNEQFFGPGTRLTVL.

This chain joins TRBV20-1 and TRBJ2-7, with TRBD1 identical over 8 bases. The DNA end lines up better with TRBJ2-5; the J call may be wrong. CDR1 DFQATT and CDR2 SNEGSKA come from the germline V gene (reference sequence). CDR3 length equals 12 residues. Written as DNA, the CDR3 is TGCAGTGCTCGACAGGGGAGTGGGACCCAGTACTTC. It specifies CSARQGSGTQYF.

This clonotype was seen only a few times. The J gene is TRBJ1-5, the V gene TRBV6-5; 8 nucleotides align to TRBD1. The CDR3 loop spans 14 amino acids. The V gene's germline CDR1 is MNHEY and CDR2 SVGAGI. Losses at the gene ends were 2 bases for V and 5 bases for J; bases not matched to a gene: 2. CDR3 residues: CASSYATGDQPQHF. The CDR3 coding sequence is TGTGCCAGCAGTTACGCGACAGGGGATCAGCCCCAGCATTTT.

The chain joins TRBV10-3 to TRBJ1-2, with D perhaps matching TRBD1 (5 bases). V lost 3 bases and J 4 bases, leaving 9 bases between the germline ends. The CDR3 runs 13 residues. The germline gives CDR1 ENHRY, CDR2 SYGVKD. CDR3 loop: CAISDRDAYGYTF. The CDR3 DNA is TGTGCCATCAGTGACAGGGATGCCTATGGCTACACCTTC.

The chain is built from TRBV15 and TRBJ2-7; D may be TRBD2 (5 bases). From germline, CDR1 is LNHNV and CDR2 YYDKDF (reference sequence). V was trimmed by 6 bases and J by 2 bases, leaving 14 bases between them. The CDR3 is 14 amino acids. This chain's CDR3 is CATRNGLLTYEQYF. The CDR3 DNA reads TGTGCCACCAGAAACGGACTGCTTACCTACGAGCAGTACTTC.

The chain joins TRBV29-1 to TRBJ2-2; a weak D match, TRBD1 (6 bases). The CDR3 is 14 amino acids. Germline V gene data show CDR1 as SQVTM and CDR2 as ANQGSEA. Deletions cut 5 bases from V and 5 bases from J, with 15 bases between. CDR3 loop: CSVRPGHSTGELFF. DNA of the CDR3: TGCAGCGTTCGTCCGGGACACTCTACCGGGGAGCTGTTTTTT.